These 20 T cell receptor beta chains were sequenced from one sample in a study of blood T cell repertoires in COVID-19 (dated by TCRdb to the early 2020s). Libraries came from the immunoSEQ multiplex PCR assay. TCRdb stores this immuneACCESS table with in-frame sequences only. Part of the clones is absent; in the studies checked, under half of the shortfall reflects unresolved V genes, and no reason is known for the rest. Recorded for this sample are about 300,000 clones; about 87% of them occurred a single time. The ten largest make up over 6% of the sample. The sequencing sample was made of peripheral blood. The receptors derive from a woman in her 30s who had recovered from COVID-19.

With respect to this clone: The junction and the germline gene differ at one end; a read error may be behind it. The chain links TRBV11-2 to TRBJ1-1; D is perhaps TRBD1 (6 bases). This CDR3 is 12 amino acids long. CDR1 SGHAT and CDR2 FQNNGV come from the germline V gene. CDR3 loop: CVSSVQGSEAFF. For the CDR3, the DNA is TGTGTCAGCAGCGTACAGGGTAGTGAAGCTTTCTTT. Full variable domain (remainder filled in from reference TRBV11-2 and TRBJ1-1): EAGVAQSPRYKIIEKRQSVAFWCNPISGHATLYWYQQILGQGPKLLIQFQNNGVVDDSQLPKDRFSAERLKGVDSTLKIQPAKLEDSAVYLCVSSVQGSEAFFGQGTRLTVV.

This clone was observed a single time. This chain links TRBV5-4 with TRBJ1-6, with 7 nucleotides matching TRBD1. Trimming took 0 bases from V and 6 from J; bases not matched to a gene: 6. The germline V gene has CDR1 SGHNT and CDR2 YYREEE (reference sequence). The CDR3 loop spans 16 amino acids. The CDR3 is CASSLDWQGGNSPLHF. As DNA, the CDR3 is TGTGCCAGCAGCTTGGATTGGCAGGGGGGTAATTCACCCCTCCACTTT. The full variable domain, with the rest looked up from reference TRBV5-4 and TRBJ1-6, is ETGVTQSPTHLIKTRGQQVTLRCSSQSGHNTVSWYQQALGQGPQFIFQYYREEENGRGNFPPRFSGLQFPNYSSELNVNALELDDSALYLCASSLDWQGGNSPLHFGNGTRLTVT.

CDR3 nucleotides: TGTGCCACCAGTGATCAACCAACAGGGACCAGCAATCAGCCCCAGCATTTT. Its translation: CATSDQPTGTSNQPQHF. The rearrangement links TRBV24-1 to TRBJ1-5; D is perhaps TRBD1 (6 bases). This CDR3 contains 17 residues. CDR1 is KGHDR, CDR2 SFDVKD, per germline. Trimming took off 3 bases at V and 1 base at J, with 15 bases between the two ends.

This sequence joins TRBV9 and TRBJ2-7; D is undetermined. Trimming took off 0 bases at V and 0 bases at J, with 10 bases between the two ends. The CDR3 has 15 residues. Germline V gene sequence: CDR1 SGDLS, CDR2 YYNGEE. The CDR3: CASSVGAGGSYEQYF. CDR3 in DNA: TGTGCCAGCAGCGTAGGGGCCGGTGGCTCCTACGAGCAGTACTTC.

The chain couples TRBV28 to TRBJ2-1; 8 bases are a match to TRBD1. This CDR3 comprises 14 residues. The germline gives CDR1 MDHEN, CDR2 SYDVKM. V shed 8 bases, J shed 4 bases, and the junction held 7 bases outside the gene matches. CDR3 nucleotide sequence: TGTGCCAGCCACGTGGGACAGGAATACAATGAGCAGTTCTTC. The encoded protein is CASHVGQEYNEQFF.

J is TRBJ1-1 and V is TRBV7-9; unclear D gene. V was pared by 1 base and J by 11 bases, with 11 bases between. Germline CDR1 SEHNR, CDR2 FQNEAQ (reference sequence). The CDR3 runs 12 residues. In nucleotides, the CDR3 is TGTGCCAGCAGCTTAGTAACGGACTGGGCTTTCTTT. This gives the protein CASSLVTDWAFF.

J is TRBJ2-1 and V is TRBV11-2, with D perhaps TRBD2 (7 bases). The CDR3 sequence is 18 residues long. The V and J ends lost 2 bases and 2 bases respectively, with 19 bases between them. Germline V CDR1 and CDR2: SGHAT, FQNNGV. The CDR3 bases are TGTGCCAGCAGCTTATTACTCACGGGGGGCCGCGCCTACAATGAGCAGTTCTTC. Protein product: CASSLLLTGGRAYNEQFF.

This chain joins TRBV15 and TRBJ2-7, with 8 bases lining up with TRBD1. V lost 2 bases, J lost 2 bases, and 5 bases stayed unmatched. This CDR3 region has 15 residues. Germline V gene sequence: CDR1 LNHNV, CDR2 YYDKDF (reference sequence). The CDR3 coding sequence is TGTGCCACCAGCAGACGAGACAGGGGCGCCTACGAGCAGTACTTC. This encodes CATSRRDRGAYEQYF.

J is TRBJ2-7 and V is TRBV27, with TRBD1 matching 8 bases. Trimming at V came to 6 bases and at J to 5 bases, leaving 12 bases not matched to a gene. CDR1 is MNHEY and CDR2 is SMNVEV in the germline V gene (reference sequence). This CDR3 spans 15 amino acids. Here the CDR3 reads CASRRNGAGGHEQYF. The CDR3 DNA reads as TGTGCCAGCAGAAGAAATGGGGCAGGGGGCCACGAGCAGTACTTC.

J is TRBJ1-3 and V is TRBV15; D remains unclear. This CDR3 is 16 amino acids long. Trimming left V 4 bases short and J 2 bases short, with 15 bases between. Germline CDR1 LNHNV, CDR2 YYDKDF (reference sequence). Written as DNA, the CDR3 is TGTGCCACCAGCACCCAACCGCGGGTCCCTGGAAACACCATATATTTT. Translated, it gives CATSTQPRVPGNTIYF.

In its sample, this clone was seen a few times. The limits of the CDR3 on the DNA are not certain, so only TCRdb's listed CDR3 is given. The genes are TRBV29-1 and TRBJ2-5; TRBD1 is the table's D call, not checked against the DNA. The CDR3 length is 11 residues, termini included. CDR1 and CDR2 from the germline V gene are SQVTM and ANQGSEA. The CDR3 protein is CSVATGSSWYF.

This clone was seen a few times. The chain couples TRBV19 to TRBJ1-6; no reliable D call. Germline CDR1 is LNHDA and CDR2 is SQIVND (reference sequence). This CDR3 has 17 residues. V was pared by 3 bases and J by 7 bases, with 19 bases between. CDR3 sequence reads: CASSMVPAPTGNSPLHF. The CDR3 region has the DNA TGTGCCAGTAGTATGGTCCCGGCGCCGACGGGGAATTCACCCCTCCACTTT.

The chain couples TRBV4-1 to TRBJ2-6; 9 positions match TRBD2. V was clipped by 3 bases and J by 4 bases; unmatched bases: 7. Germline CDR1 reads MGHRA; CDR2 reads YSYEKL. This CDR3 contains 17 residues. CDR3 in DNA: TGCGCCAGCAGCCACGGGGTAGCGGGGGCCGGGGCCAACGTCCTGACTTTC. It yields the protein CASSHGVAGAGANVLTF.

V gene TRBV6-5 combines with J gene TRBJ2-1; the match to TRBD2 covers 9 bases. After removal of 4 bases from V and 7 bases from J, the junction contained 5 bases not matched to a gene. The CDR3 spans 14 residues. CDR1 MNHEY and CDR2 SVGAGI come from the germline V gene. Here the CDR3 DNA reads TGTGCCAGCAGTTTACTAGCGGGTGTAAATGAGCAGTTCTTC. Translating it yields CASSLLAGVNEQFF.

This clone was counted a few times. The V gene is TRBV2, the J gene TRBJ2-2; 11 bases are shared with TRBD2. Germline trimming cut 6 bases from V and 3 bases from J; bases unmatched to any gene: 0. CDR1 and CDR2 from the germline V gene are SNHLY and FYNNEI. The CDR3 contains 14 residues. Here the CDR3 DNA reads TGTGCCAGCAGGGGACTAGCGGACACCGGGGAGCTGTTTTTT. It specifies CASRGLADTGELFF.

The chain carries TRBV7-2 and TRBJ2-7, with TRBD2 matching 8 bases. This CDR3 comprises 15 residues. Trimming cost V 5 bases and J 6 bases; bases outside gene matches: 12. Looked up from germline, CDR1 is SGHTA and CDR2 is FQGNSA. The CDR3 DNA is TGTGCCAGCAGCCCAAGCGGGGGCGTCTGGGGCGAGCAGTACTTC. It translates to CASSPSGGVWGEQYF.

The rearrangement joins TRBV9 to TRBJ2-2; 9 bases map to TRBD1. The CDR3 is 18 amino acids. CDR1 SGDLS and CDR2 YYNGEE come from the germline V gene. V lost 3 bases, J lost 4 bases, and 13 bases stayed unmatched. CDR3: CASSADPGTGSPTGELFF. As DNA, the CDR3 is TGTGCCAGCAGCGCCGACCCCGGGACAGGGTCACCCACCGGGGAGCTGTTTTTT.

The J gene is TRBJ1-1, the V gene TRBV5-1, with TRBD1 matching over 11 bases. V lost 3 bases to trimming and J lost 3 bases; unmatched junction nucleotides: 7. CDR1 SGHRS and CDR2 YFSETQ come from the germline V gene. This CDR3 is built from 16 residues. CDR3 region: CASSWGQGVEDTEAFF. The CDR3 nucleotides are TGCGCCAGCAGCTGGGGACAGGGGGTTGAGGACACTGAAGCTTTCTTT.

The rearrangement uses TRBV27 and TRBJ2-5; D not resolved. In germline, CDR1 is MNHEY, CDR2 SMNVEV (reference sequence). Trimming left V 11 bases short and J 4 bases short, with 14 bases between. The CDR3 is made up of 12 amino acids. The CDR3 region has the DNA TGTGCCTGCGGCACCCAGAGAGAGACCCAGTACTTC. The encoded protein is CACGTQRETQYF.

The chain employs TRBV4-3 and TRBJ1-1; 8 bases align to TRBD1. There are 16 residues in the CDR3. CDR1 LGHNA and CDR2 YSLEER come from the germline V gene. With 0 bases clipped from V and 4 bases from J, the junction kept 7 bases outside the gene matches. Here the CDR3 reads CASSQDLRTGGTEAFF. The CDR3 nucleotides read TGCGCCAGCAGCCAAGATCTGCGCACAGGGGGCACTGAAGCTTTCTTT.